The T cell receptor beta chain described here comes from a study of blood T cell repertoires in COVID-19. Study details: Spain, Italy and the United States supplied samples that represented acute and convalescent COVID-19. PBMCs, B-cell-depleted T cells, or T cells were the source of the cDNA or gDNA that made up the material.

Germline loops: CDR1 MDHEN, CDR2 SYDVKM. After removal of 3 bases from V and 10 bases from J, the junction contained 7 bases not matched to a gene. The CDR3 length is 14 residues. Those who participated ranged in age from roughly 18 to 100 years and resided in around 22 US areas. Participant reports of clinical history set cohort assignment. Here immunoSEQ multiplex PCR was the method, and the copy in TCRdb shows in-frame clones only, minus some. The sample carries fewer than 350,000 clones, about 83% recorded once. The clonotype was recovered from a middle-aged woman who had recovered from COVID-19. Sequenced: PBMCs or T cells enriched from blood (not recorded which). The chain employs TRBV28 and TRBJ1-4, with 8 bases fitting TRBD1. The CDR3 here is CASSLQGAAGKLFF. The DNA for the CDR3 is TGTGCCAGCAGTTTGCAGGGGGCAGCGGGAAAACTGTTTTTT. Variable domain in full (rest from reference TRBV28 and TRBJ1-4): DVKVTQSSRYLVKRTGEKVFLECVQDMDHENMFWYRQDPGLGLRLIYFSYDVKMKEKGDIPEGYSVSREKKERFSLILESASTNQTSMYLCASSLQGAAGKLFFGSGTQLSVL.